The 10 T cell receptor beta chains below were found in one sample sequenced in a study of human T cells and chemical hapten exposure. Stated time point: patch test 1, 2 weeks after DPC sensitization. Treatment defined: therapeutic diphenylcyclopropenone sensitization with weekly scalp DPC. Each CDR3 protein is one row after TCRdb ran MiXCR on the RACE reads. The top ten clones hold approximately 2% of a sample with about 99,000 distinct CDR3 sequences, approximately 13% of them seen once. The source was whole blood, collected in connection with sensitization to the hapten diphenylcyclopropenone (DPC). The source of these receptors is a woman between 40 and 50 years old with alopecia areata. Some clones in this sample may be carry-over from other donors' samples.

The sample holds a few counts of this clonotype. This chain connects TRBV28 to TRBJ2-2; TRBD2 agrees at 12 bases. Germline V gives CDR1 MDHEN, CDR2 SYDVKM. The CDR3 spans 16 residues. The trim removed 3 bases at V and 6 bases at J, leaving 5 bases unmatched. The CDR3 DNA sequence: TGTGCCAGCAGTTTTCTTGGGACTAGCGGGTCCGGGGAGCTGTTTTTT. Protein product: CASSFLGTSGSGELFF.

This clonotype was seen a handful of times. V is TRBV7-9 and J is TRBJ1-1; the D is unclear. Trimming shortened V by 5 bases and J by 7 bases, and 8 bases separated the two germline ends. The CDR3 covers 11 residues. Germline CDR1 SEHNR, CDR2 FQNEAQ (reference sequence). The CDR3 region has the DNA TGTGCCAGCAGCCCCCGACGTGAAGCTTTCTTT. Amino acid sequence: CASSPRREAFF.

This clonotype was seen ten or more times. A read error may account for a junction end that differs from germline. The CDR3 loop reads CASSYRSSRAVF. CDR3 in DNA: TGTGCCAGCAGTTACAGATCATCGCGGGCCGTCTTC. This chain links TRBV6-2 or TRBV6-3 with TRBJ2-1; a weak D match, TRBD2 (5 bases). CDR1 is MNHEY and CDR2 is SVGEGT in the germline V gene. The CDR3 extends over 12 amino acids.

This clonotype was counted at least ten times. The genes are TRBV4-1 and TRBJ2-7; the match to TRBD2 covers 7 bases. CDR1 and CDR2 (germline): MGHRA, YSYEKL. The CDR3 contains 15 residues. J was trimmed by 3 bases and V by 4 bases; bases with no gene match: 9. DNA for the CDR3: TGCGCCAGCAGCCGGGACCTGGGGGACTACTACGAGCAGTACTTC. This sequence encodes CASSRDLGDYYEQYF.

This clonotype appeared a few times. The chain has TRBV7-2 and TRBJ1-6; D uncertain. Germline V gene sequence: CDR1 SGHTA, CDR2 FQGNSA. This CDR3 is built from 15 residues. V shed 2 bases and J shed 10 bases, with 15 bases lying between them. CDR3 coding DNA: TGTGCCAGCAGCTTAATTGGCCGCCAAGGGTCACCCCTCCACTTT. This sequence encodes CASSLIGRQGSPLHF.

The sample holds many counts of this clonotype. The chain recombines TRBV7-9 with TRBJ1-1, with D possibly TRBD1 on 6 matching bases. V lost 1 base, J lost 7 bases, and 16 bases lay in between. This CDR3 has 15 amino acids. CDR1 and CDR2 from the germline V gene are SEHNR and FQNEAQ (reference sequence). The CDR3 DNA follows: TGTGCCAGCAGCTTAGAAGGAGGGGGGCAAAGTGAAGCTTTCTTT. Encoded protein: CASSLEGGGQSEAFF. The variable domain in full, completed from reference TRBV7-9 and TRBJ1-1, reads DTGVSQNPRHKITKRGQNVTFRCDPISEHNRLYWYRQTLGQGPEFLTYFQNEAQLEKSRLLSDRFSAERPKGSFSTLEIQRTEQGDSAMYLCASSLEGGGQSEAFFGQGTRLTVV.

This clonotype has a handful of counts. CDR3 region: CASSVTLGDTQYF. The CDR3 DNA reads as TGTGCCAGCAGCGTGACTTTGGGGGATACGCAGTATTTT. This chain uses TRBV9 with TRBJ2-3; D unresolved. CDR3 length: 13 amino acids. From germline, CDR1 is SGDLS and CDR2 YYNGEE. The V gene lost 2 bases and the J gene lost 6 bases, with 10 bases spanning the gap.

The genes are TRBV7-2 and TRBJ2-3; D ambiguous. The CDR3 is made up of 13 amino acids. V was shortened by 5 bases and J by 4 bases, with 10 bases between the two germline ends. Germline assignment: CDR1 SGHTA and CDR2 FQGNSA. The chain's CDR3 is CASSQSSPDTQYF. The CDR3 coding sequence is TGTGCCAGCAGCCAATCCTCCCCAGATACGCAGTATTTT.

This clonotype appeared many times. The gene calls are TRBV10-3 and TRBJ1-6; D is uncertain. The V and J ends lost 3 bases and 6 bases respectively, with 12 bases between them. This CDR3 contains 15 residues. The germline gives CDR1 ENHRY, CDR2 SYGVKD. The CDR3 DNA is TGTGCCATCAGTGATACGGGATTCCGTAATTCACCCCTCCACTTT. Translated: CAISDTGFRNSPLHF.

This clonotype was recorded many times. The gene calls are TRBV2 and TRBJ1-4; D might be TRBD1 (6 bases). CDR1 is SNHLY and CDR2 is FYNNEI in the germline V gene. V lost 4 bases to trimming and J lost 8 bases, with 17 bases between them. The CDR3 consists of 15 residues. CDR3 nucleotides: TGTGCCAGCAGTGTGCTTCTGGGACACGCGGAAAAACTGTTTTTT. Its protein is CASSVLLGHAEKLFF.